This entry lists 8 T cell receptor beta chains sequenced from one sample in a study of cytotoxic CD8 clonotypes in ibrutinib-treated CLL. Clones were read by immunoSEQ multiplex PCR, and TCRdb kept only the in-frame ones, dropping some. This table holds some 58,000 clones, roughly 70% found once. Material: PBMCs, obtained after 12 months of ibrutinib treatment. The receptors were sampled from a human donor with chronic lymphocytic leukemia.

V is TRBV5-6 and J is TRBJ2-5; 8 bases align to TRBD1. This CDR3 spans 19 amino acids. Germline V gives CDR1 SGHDT, CDR2 YYEEEE. The J segment lost 2 bases and the V segment lost 1 base, leaving 16 bases of the junction unmatched. DNA for the CDR3: TGTGCCAGCAGCTTGCTGACAGGGGATTACAAAAGGGGGCAAGAGACCCAGTACTTC. Its protein is CASSLLTGDYKRGQETQYF. Supplemented by reference TRBV5-6 and TRBJ2-5, the full variable domain reads DAGVTQSPTHLIKTRGQQVTLRCSPKSGHDTVSWYQQALGQGPQFIFQYYEEEERQRGNFPDRFSGHQFPNYSSELNVNALLLGDSALYLCASSLLTGDYKRGQETQYFGPGTRLLVL.

The rearrangement links TRBV20-1 to TRBJ2-5; 8 bases align to TRBD1. J lost 5 bases, V lost 6 bases, and 2 bases had no gene match. The CDR3 consists of 11 residues. CDR1 is DFQATT and CDR2 is SNEGSKA in the germline V gene (reference sequence). CDR3 loop: CSARTGETQYF. In DNA form, the CDR3 reads TGCAGTGCAAGGACAGGGGAGACCCAGTACTTC.

V gene TRBV4-1 combines with J gene TRBJ2-7, with a weak D call TRBD1 (6 bases). Trimming shortened V by 1 base and J by 0 bases, and 10 bases separated the two germline ends. Germline CDR1 is MGHRA and CDR2 is YSYEKL. CDR3 size: 15 residues. This CDR3 is CASSQGQASSYEQYF. The CDR3 region has the DNA TGCGCCAGCAGCCAAGGACAGGCGAGCTCCTACGAGCAGTACTTC.

This clone was counted at least ten times. V gene TRBV19 combines with J gene TRBJ1-3; 7 bases match TRBD1. Trimming at V came to 9 bases and at J to 2 bases, leaving 7 bases not matched to a gene. From germline, CDR1 is LNHDA and CDR2 SQIVND (reference sequence). The CDR3 length is 14 residues. As DNA, the CDR3 is TGTGCCAGCCGTATCGGACAGGCTGGAAACACCATATATTTT. Its protein is CASRIGQAGNTIYF.

The V gene is TRBV5-8, the J gene TRBJ2-3, with D perhaps TRBD2 (5 bases). CDR3 size: 16 residues. Trimming removed 0 bases from V and 2 bases from J, with 13 bases in between. Germline V gene data show CDR1 as SGHTS and CDR2 as YDEGEE. CDR3 loop: CASSLEAATNTDTQYF. The CDR3, as DNA: TGTGCCAGCAGCTTGGAAGCGGCCACGAACACAGATACGCAGTATTTT. Combining the CDR3 with reference TRBV5-8 and TRBJ2-3 gives the whole variable domain EAGVTQSPTHLIKTRGQQATLRCSPISGHTSVYWYQQALGLGLQFLLWYDEGEERNRGNFPPRFSGRQFPNYSSELNVNALELEDSALYLCASSLEAATNTDTQYFGPGTRLTVL.

The chain couples TRBV28 to TRBJ2-2, with 15 bases that match TRBD2. The CDR3 contains 18 residues. The germline V gene has CDR1 MDHEN and CDR2 SYDVKM. Trimming removed 5 bases from V and 4 bases from J; junction bases left unmatched: 8. As DNA, the CDR3 is TGTGCCAGCAGTCCCGGACTAGCGGGAGGGCCCCGCACCGGGGAGCTGTTTTTT. Translation: CASSPGLAGGPRTGELFF.

This chain links TRBV5-1 with TRBJ2-7; D is perhaps TRBD2 (6 bases). The CDR3 runs 16 residues. The V end was cut by 0 bases, the J end by 0 bases, with 13 bases between. Germline V lookup: CDR1 SGHRS, CDR2 YFSETQ. CDR3 residues: CASSLAGLSSSYEQYF. CDR3 bases: TGCGCCAGCAGCTTGGCTGGACTATCAAGCTCCTACGAGCAGTACTTC.

This chain uses TRBV10-3 with TRBJ2-5, with TRBD1 matching 11 bases. Germline values: CDR1 ENHRY, CDR2 SYGVKD. V lost 8 bases and J lost 4; bases outside the gene matches: 3. The CDR3 has 13 residues. The chain's CDR3 is CAIRDRGGETQYF. The CDR3 DNA reads as TGTGCCATCCGGGACAGGGGGGGAGAGACCCAGTACTTC.